One and the same sample provided the 6 T cell receptor beta chains below, sequenced in a study of T-cell memory formation after mild COVID-19. One entry per CDR3 protein results from TCRdb running MiXCR on the 5' RACE reads. The sample holds 260,000 or so distinct CDR3 sequences, 16% seen once. Specimen: PBMCs or a T cell subset sorted from them (not recorded which). The receptors shown here come from a man in his late teens or twenties who had mild COVID-19 (a few samples of this study predate the infection). Cell type and time point are not known.

The chain is built from TRBV4-1 and TRBJ1-1, with a weak D call TRBD1 (6 bases). Per the germline V gene, CDR1 is MGHRA and CDR2 is YSYEKL. CDR3 length equals 18 residues. V dropped 0 bases and J dropped 5 bases, with 22 bases sitting between them. The CDR3 sequence: CASSQDTGATGPGTEAFF. CDR3 bases: TGCGCCAGCAGCCAAGATACGGGGGCCACAGGCCCGGGGACTGAAGCTTTCTTT.

This clonotype appeared a few times. The chain employs TRBV4-3 and TRBJ2-3, with 8 bases that match TRBD1. The CDR3 is 15 residues long. V was pared by 2 bases and J by 6 bases, with 7 bases of the junction left unmatched. CDR1 LGHNA and CDR2 YSLEER come from the germline V gene. The CDR3 loop reads CASSQRGQASDTQYF. DNA of the CDR3: TGCGCCAGCAGCCAAAGGGGACAGGCCTCTGATACGCAGTATTTT.

This clonotype has only a few counts. The chain couples TRBV12-3 or TRBV12-4 to TRBJ2-3, with TRBD1 matching 9 bases. V gave up 4 bases and J gave up 2 bases; unmatched junction bases: 4. CDR3 length: 15 amino acids. CDR3 protein: CASSYTGGDTDTQYF. The CDR3 DNA reads as TGTGCCAGCAGTTATACAGGGGGCGACACAGATACGCAGTATTTT.

This clonotype turned up a few times. This chain connects TRBV12-3 or TRBV12-4 to TRBJ1-5, with D tentatively TRBD1 (6 bases). The CDR3 length is 16 residues. The V gene lost 3 bases and the J gene lost 5 bases, with 17 bases spanning the gap. The CDR3 is CASSFMGQSFDQPQHF. In DNA, the CDR3 is TGTGCCAGCAGTTTTATGGGACAATCCTTCGATCAGCCCCAGCATTTT.

This clonotype was found a few times. The genes are TRBV7-9 and TRBJ1-2; TRBD1 agrees at 12 bases. This CDR3 is 17 amino acids long. Germline CDR1 reads SEHNR; CDR2 reads FQNEAQ (reference sequence). Trimming at V came to 11 bases and at J to 7 bases, leaving 20 bases not matched to a gene. In DNA form, the CDR3 reads TGTGCCGCCAGACGTGTGGGACAGGGGGCGCAGCGAGGTGGCTACACCTTC. This gives the protein CAARRVGQGAQRGGYTF.

This clonotype was counted between two and nine times. The chain couples TRBV10-3 to TRBJ2-7; possibly TRBD2 for D (6 bases). This CDR3 contains 14 residues. CDR1 ENHRY and CDR2 SYGVKD come from the germline V gene. The V gene lost 7 bases and the J gene lost 0 bases, with 13 bases spanning the gap. CDR3 DNA sequence: TGTGCCATCAAGAACGGGGGATACTCCTACGAGCAGTACTTC. Protein sequence: CAIKNGGYSYEQYF.